Shown below are 6 T cell receptor beta chains from a single sample sequenced in a study of immune evolution from preneoplasia to lung adenocarcinoma. Sequencing was performed with immunoSEQ multiplex PCR; in TCRdb, only in-frame clones are kept and a portion is missing. The data show about 26,000 clones, 65% to 75% seen once. Material: FFPE invasive lung adenocarcinoma tissue. The receptors come from a person aged 60 to 70 with invasive lung adenocarcinoma. Some clones in this sample may be carry-over from other donors' samples.

This clone was picked up a small number of times. CDR3 bases: TGTGCCAGCAGCCCCCGTGTTGGCACAGATACGCAGTATTTT. This sequence encodes CASSPRVGTDTQYF. The J gene is TRBJ2-3, the V gene TRBV7-2; no reliable D call. Looked up from germline, CDR1 is SGHTA and CDR2 is FQGNSA. The CDR3 runs 14 residues. V lost 5 bases and J 1 base, leaving 10 bases between the germline ends.

CDR3 protein: CASSPDRGLKNIQYF. The CDR3 DNA follows: TGTGCCAGCTCACCCGACAGGGGGCTTAAAAACATTCAGTACTTC. The chain has TRBV18 and TRBJ2-4; 10 nucleotides agree with TRBD1. The length of the CDR3 is 15 residues. The germline CDR1 and CDR2 sequences are KGHSH and LQKENI. After removal of 3 bases from V and 4 bases from J, the junction contained 3 bases not matched to a gene. The variable domain in full, with the rest retrieved from reference TRBV18 and TRBJ2-4, is NAGVMQNPRHLVRRRGQEARLRCSPMKGHSHVYWYRQLPEEGLKFMVYLQKENIIDESGMPKERFSAEFPKEGPSILRIQQVVRGDSAAYFCASSPDRGLKNIQYFGAGTRLSVL.

CDR3: CASSETDGYTF. The CDR3 DNA sequence: TGTGCCAGCAGCGAAACGGATGGCTACACCTTC. The V and J genes are TRBV7-2 and TRBJ1-2; unclear D gene. Trimming stripped 5 bases from V and 6 bases from J, with 7 bases between. The V gene's germline CDR1 is SGHTA and CDR2 FQGNSA. This CDR3 is built from 11 residues.

V usage is TRBV18 and J usage is TRBJ2-2, with a possible D match to TRBD1 (5 bases). The CDR3 runs 15 residues. From germline, CDR1 is KGHSH and CDR2 LQKENI. V gave up 5 bases and J gave up 2 bases, with 12 bases separating them. The CDR3 nucleotides are TGTGCCAGCTCATCGACAGACGGAAACACCGGGGAGCTGTTTTTT. It translates to CASSSTDGNTGELFF.

The rearrangement uses TRBV4-2 and TRBJ1-5; D remains unclear. The CDR3 extends over 16 amino acids. Trimming took 0 bases from V and 6 from J, leaving 15 bases between them. Germline V lookup: CDR1 LGHNA, CDR2 YNFKEQ. Here the CDR3 reads CASSQDGEGFSQPQHF. Written as DNA, the CDR3 is TGTGCCAGCAGCCAAGATGGGGAAGGGTTCTCTCAGCCCCAGCATTTT.

The V gene is TRBV7-3, the J gene TRBJ2-3; no clear D. The V end was cut by 5 bases, the J end by 1 base, with 13 bases between. The CDR3 has 15 residues. Germline CDR1 and CDR2: SGHTA and FQGTGA. The CDR3 sequence: CASSATSYGTDTQYF. The CDR3 nucleotides are TGTGCCAGCAGCGCGACCTCGTACGGCACAGATACGCAGTATTTT.